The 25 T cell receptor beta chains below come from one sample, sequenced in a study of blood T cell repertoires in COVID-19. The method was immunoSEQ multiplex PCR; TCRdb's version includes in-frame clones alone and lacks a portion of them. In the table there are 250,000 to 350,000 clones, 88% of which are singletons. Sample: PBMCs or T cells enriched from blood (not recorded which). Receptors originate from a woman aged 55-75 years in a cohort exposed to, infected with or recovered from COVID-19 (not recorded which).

The CDR3 here is CASSIYAKNYNEQFF. The CDR3 region has the DNA TGTGCCAGTAGTATATATGCTAAGAACTACAATGAGCAGTTCTTC. This rearrangement joins TRBV19 to TRBJ2-1, with D unclear. Trimming removed 2 bases from V and 3 bases from J, with 11 bases in between. The germline V gene has CDR1 LNHDA and CDR2 SQIVND (reference sequence). The CDR3 contains 15 residues.

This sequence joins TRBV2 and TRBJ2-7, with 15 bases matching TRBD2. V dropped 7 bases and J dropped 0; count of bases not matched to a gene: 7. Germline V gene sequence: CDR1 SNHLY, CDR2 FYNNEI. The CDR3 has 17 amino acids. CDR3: CASIRTSGRADSYEQYF. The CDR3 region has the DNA TGTGCCAGCATCCGGACTAGCGGGAGGGCCGACTCCTACGAGCAGTACTTC. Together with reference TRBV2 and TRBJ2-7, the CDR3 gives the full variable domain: EPEVTQTPSHQVTQMGQEVILRCVPISNHLYFYWYRQILGQKVEFLVSFYNNEISEKSEIFDDQFSVERPDGSNFTLKIRSTKLEDSAMYFCASIRTSGRADSYEQYFGPGTRLTVT.

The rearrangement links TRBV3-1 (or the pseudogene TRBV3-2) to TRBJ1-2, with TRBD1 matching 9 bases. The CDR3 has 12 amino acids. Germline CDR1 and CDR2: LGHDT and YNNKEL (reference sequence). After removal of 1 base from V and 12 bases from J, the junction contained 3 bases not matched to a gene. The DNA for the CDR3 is TGTGCCAGCAGCCAAGCCACAGGGGGCCACACCTTC. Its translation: CASSQATGGHTF.

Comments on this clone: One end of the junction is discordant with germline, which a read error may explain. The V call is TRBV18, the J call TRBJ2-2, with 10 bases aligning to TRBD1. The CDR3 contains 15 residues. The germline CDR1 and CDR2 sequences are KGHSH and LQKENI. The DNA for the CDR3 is TGTGCCAGCTCACCCCGACAGGGGGCGACCGAGGAGCTGTTTTTT. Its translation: CASSPRQGATEELFF.

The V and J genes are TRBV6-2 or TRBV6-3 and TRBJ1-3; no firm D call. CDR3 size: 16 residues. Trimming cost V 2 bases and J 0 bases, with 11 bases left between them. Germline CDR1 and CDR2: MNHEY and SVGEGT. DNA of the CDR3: TGTGCCAGCAGTTACCCAGGACTCCACTCTGGAAACACCATATATTTT. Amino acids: CASSYPGLHSGNTIYF.

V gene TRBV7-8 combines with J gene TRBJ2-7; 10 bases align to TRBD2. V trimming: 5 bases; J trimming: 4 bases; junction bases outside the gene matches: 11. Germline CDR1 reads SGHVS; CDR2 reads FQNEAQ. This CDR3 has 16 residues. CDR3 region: CASSPGASGSGYEQYF. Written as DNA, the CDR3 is TGTGCCAGCAGCCCGGGGGCTAGCGGGAGTGGGTACGAGCAGTACTTC.

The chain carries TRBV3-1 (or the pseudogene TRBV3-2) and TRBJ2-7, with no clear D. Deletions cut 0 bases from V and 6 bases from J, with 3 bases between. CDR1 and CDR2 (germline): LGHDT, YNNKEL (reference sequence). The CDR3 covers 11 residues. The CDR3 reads CASSQDLEQYF. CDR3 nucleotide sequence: TGTGCCAGCAGCCAAGATCTCGAGCAGTACTTC.

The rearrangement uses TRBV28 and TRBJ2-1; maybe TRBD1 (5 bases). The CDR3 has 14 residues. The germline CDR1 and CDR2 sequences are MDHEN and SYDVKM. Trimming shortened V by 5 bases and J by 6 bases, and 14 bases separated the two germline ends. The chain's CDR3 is CASSHIDSTNEQFF. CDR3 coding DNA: TGTGCCAGCAGTCACATTGACAGCACCAATGAGCAGTTCTTC.

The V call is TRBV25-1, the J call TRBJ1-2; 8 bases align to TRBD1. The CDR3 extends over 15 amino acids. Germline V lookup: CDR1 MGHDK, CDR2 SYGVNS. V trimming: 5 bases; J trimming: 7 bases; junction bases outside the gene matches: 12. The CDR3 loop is CASSPPGQGGFGYTF. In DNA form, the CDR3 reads TGTGCCAGCAGTCCCCCAGGACAGGGAGGTTTTGGCTACACCTTC.

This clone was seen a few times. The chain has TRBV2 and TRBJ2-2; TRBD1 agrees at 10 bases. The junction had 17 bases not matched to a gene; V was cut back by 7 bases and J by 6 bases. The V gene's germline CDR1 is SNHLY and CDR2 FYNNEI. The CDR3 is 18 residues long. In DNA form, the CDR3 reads TGTGCCAGCACTCCGACAGGGGGCTTAGGTTCCTCTTCCGGGGAGCTGTTTTTT. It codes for CASTPTGGLGSSSGELFF.

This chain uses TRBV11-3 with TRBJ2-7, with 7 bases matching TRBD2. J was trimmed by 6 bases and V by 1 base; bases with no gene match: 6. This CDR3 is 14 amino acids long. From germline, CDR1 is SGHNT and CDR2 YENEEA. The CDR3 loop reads CASSLVAGEGEQYF. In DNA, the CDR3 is TGTGCCAGCAGCTTAGTTGCGGGAGAGGGCGAGCAGTACTTC.

CDR3 in amino acids: CASSPYRGLAGVNEQFF. Here the CDR3 DNA reads TGTGCCAGCAGCCCTTACAGGGGGCTAGCGGGAGTCAATGAGCAGTTCTTC. The chain is built from TRBV7-3 and TRBJ2-1; a weak D match, TRBD2 (10 bases). This CDR3 is built from 17 residues. Per germline, CDR1 SGHTA and CDR2 FQGTGA. V lost 5 bases and J 6 bases, leaving 23 bases between the germline ends.

The CDR3 DNA follows: TGCGCCAGCAGTGAGGTTAGCGGGACGGAGCAGTTCTTC. It encodes CASSEVSGTEQFF. The rearrangement joins TRBV10-1 to TRBJ2-1; 8 bases are shared with TRBD2. The CDR3 spans 13 residues. Germline values: CDR1 WNHNN, CDR2 SYGVQD (reference sequence). V dropped 2 bases and J dropped 10; count of bases not matched to a gene: 4.

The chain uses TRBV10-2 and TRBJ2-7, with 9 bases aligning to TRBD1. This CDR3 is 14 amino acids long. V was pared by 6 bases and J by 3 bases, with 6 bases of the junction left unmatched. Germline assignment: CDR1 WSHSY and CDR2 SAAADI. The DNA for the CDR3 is TGCGCCAGCAGACTAGGGACAGGGAACTACGAGCAGTACTTC. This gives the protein CASRLGTGNYEQYF.

The CDR3 region is CASRREGTGGEKLFF. CDR3 coding DNA: TGTGCCAGCAGGAGGGAGGGGACAGGGGGAGAAAAACTGTTTTTT. The chain employs TRBV2 and TRBJ1-4, with TRBD1 matching 11 bases. The germline V gene has CDR1 SNHLY and CDR2 FYNNEI. The junction had 8 bases not matched to a gene; V was cut back by 6 bases and J by 8 bases. The length of the CDR3 is 15 residues.

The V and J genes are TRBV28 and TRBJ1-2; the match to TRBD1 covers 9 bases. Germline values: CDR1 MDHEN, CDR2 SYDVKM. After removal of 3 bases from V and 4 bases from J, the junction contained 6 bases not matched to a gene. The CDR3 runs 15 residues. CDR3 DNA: TGTGCCAGCAGTTTCCGGGACAGGGCTATCTATGGCTACACCTTC. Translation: CASSFRDRAIYGYTF.

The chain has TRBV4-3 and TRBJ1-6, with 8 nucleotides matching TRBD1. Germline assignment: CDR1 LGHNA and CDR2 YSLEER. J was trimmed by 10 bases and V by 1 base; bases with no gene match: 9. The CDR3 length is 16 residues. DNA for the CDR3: TGCGCCAGCAGCCAAGTCTCGCAGGGGGCTGGATCACCCCTCCACTTT. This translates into CASSQVSQGAGSPLHF.

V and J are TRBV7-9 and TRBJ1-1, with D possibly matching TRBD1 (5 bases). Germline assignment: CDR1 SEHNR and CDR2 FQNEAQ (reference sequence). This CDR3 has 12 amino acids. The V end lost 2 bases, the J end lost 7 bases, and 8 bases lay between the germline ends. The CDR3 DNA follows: TGTGCCAGCAGCTTATTCGACAGTGAAGCTTTCTTT. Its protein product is CASSLFDSEAFF.

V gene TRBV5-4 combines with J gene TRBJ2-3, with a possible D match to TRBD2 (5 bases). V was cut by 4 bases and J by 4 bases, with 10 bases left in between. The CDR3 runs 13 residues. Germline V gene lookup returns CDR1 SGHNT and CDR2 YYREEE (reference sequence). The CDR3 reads CASSLGLADTQYF. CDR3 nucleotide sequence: TGTGCCAGCAGCCTTGGACTTGCAGATACGCAGTATTTT.

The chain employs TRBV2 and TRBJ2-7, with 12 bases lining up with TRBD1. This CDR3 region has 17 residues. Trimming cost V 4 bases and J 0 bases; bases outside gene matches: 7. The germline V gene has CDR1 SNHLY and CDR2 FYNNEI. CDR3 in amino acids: CASSGGTGGATSYEQYF. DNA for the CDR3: TGTGCCAGCAGTGGAGGGACAGGGGGCGCAACCTCCTACGAGCAGTACTTC.

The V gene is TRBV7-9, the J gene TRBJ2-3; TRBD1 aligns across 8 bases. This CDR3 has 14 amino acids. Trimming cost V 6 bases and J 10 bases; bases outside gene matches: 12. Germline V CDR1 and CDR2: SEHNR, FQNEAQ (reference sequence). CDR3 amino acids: CASSYSGDRPSQYF. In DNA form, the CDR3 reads TGTGCCAGCAGTTACTCTGGGGACAGGCCTTCGCAGTATTTT.

This chain's CDR3 is CSVDYPSTDTQYF. CDR3 nucleotides: TGCAGCGTCGACTACCCCAGCACAGATACGCAGTATTTT. This chain links TRBV29-1 with TRBJ2-3, with a weak D call TRBD2 (5 bases). The germline gives CDR1 SQVTM, CDR2 ANQGSEA. This CDR3 spans 13 amino acids. Trimming left V 6 bases short and J 0 bases short, with 10 bases between.

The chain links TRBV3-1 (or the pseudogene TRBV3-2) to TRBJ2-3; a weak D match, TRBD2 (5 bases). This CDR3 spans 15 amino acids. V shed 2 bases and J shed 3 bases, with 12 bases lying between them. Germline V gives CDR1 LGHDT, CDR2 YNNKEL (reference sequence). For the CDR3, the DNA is TGTGCCAGCAGCCAATATACCGGGAATACAGATACGCAGTATTTT. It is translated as CASSQYTGNTDTQYF.

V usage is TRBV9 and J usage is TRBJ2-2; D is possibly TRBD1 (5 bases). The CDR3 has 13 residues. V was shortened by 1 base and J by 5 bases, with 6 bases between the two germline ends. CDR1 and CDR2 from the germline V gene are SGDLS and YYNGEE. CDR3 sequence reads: CASSVQGTGELFF. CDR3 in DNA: TGTGCCAGCAGCGTACAGGGAACCGGGGAGCTGTTTTTT.

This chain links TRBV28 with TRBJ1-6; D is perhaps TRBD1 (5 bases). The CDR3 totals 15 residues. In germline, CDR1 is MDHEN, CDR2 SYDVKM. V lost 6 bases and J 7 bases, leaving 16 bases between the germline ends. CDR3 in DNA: TGTGCCAGCAGGGCAGGGTTGGTCCTGAATTCACCCCTCCACTTT. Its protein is CASRAGLVLNSPLHF.